Listed here are 10 T cell receptor beta chains from one sample, sequenced in a study of cytomegalovirus exposure and HLA in healthy donors (dated by TCRdb to about 2017). The protocol used for the library was the immunoSEQ multiplex PCR assay. For the multiplex PCR, a mixture combining 60 forward primers for TCR Vbeta segments and 13 reverse primers for TCR Jbeta segments was used. TCRdb obtained this table from immuneACCESS and retained in-frame rearrangements with V and J assigned. These tables miss some clones; where compared with another copy, unresolved V genes account for less than half of the shortfall, and the remainder is unexplained. The sample data list about 59,000 clones, and 83% of these were observed just once. The ten largest account for 1.5% to 2% of the sample. Sequencing was done on a sample of PBMCs. These receptor sequences come from a human donor in good health.

J is TRBJ1-1 and V is TRBV19, with D uncertain. V was shortened by 9 bases and J by 1 base, with 18 bases between the two germline ends. This CDR3 has 15 amino acids. CDR1 is LNHDA, CDR2 SQIVND, per germline (reference sequence). The CDR3 DNA reads TGTGCCAGCCGAGGGTTCGAGGAGGGGAACACTGAAGCTTTCTTT. It translates to CASRGFEEGNTEAFF.

This chain links TRBV6-6 with TRBJ1-3, with D perhaps matching TRBD1 (5 bases). The CDR3 totals 16 residues. Trimming removed 5 bases at V and 3 bases at J, with 17 bases between. CDR1 MNHNY and CDR2 SVGAGI come from the germline V gene (reference sequence). The CDR3 here is CASSPGTWRDGNTIYF. The CDR3 DNA sequence: TGTGCCAGCAGTCCCGGGACTTGGCGAGATGGAAACACCATATATTTT.

The V call is TRBV7-8, the J call TRBJ1-1, with D unclear. Germline V gives CDR1 SGHVS, CDR2 FQNEAQ. This CDR3 has 14 residues. Trimming removed 6 bases from V and 1 base from J, with 12 bases in between. CDR3 amino acids: CASSSLARNTEAFF. The CDR3 region has the DNA TGTGCCAGCAGTTCCCTCGCGAGGAACACTGAAGCTTTCTTT.

This chain uses TRBV7-2 with TRBJ1-1; 7 positions match TRBD1. From germline, CDR1 is SGHTA and CDR2 FQGNSA. The V gene end was trimmed by 5 bases and the J gene end by 0 bases; junction bases not matched to a gene: 9. This CDR3 is built from 16 residues. The CDR3 sequence: CASSPPGQAMNTEAFF. The CDR3 nucleotides are TGTGCCAGCAGCCCCCCCGGACAGGCGATGAACACTGAAGCTTTCTTT.

CDR3 DNA sequence: TGTGCCTGGAGTGGGCGGGGTCGAGCCTCCTACGAGCAGTACTTC. Translation gives CAWSGRGRASYEQYF. The V call is TRBV30, the J call TRBJ2-7, with a weak D call TRBD2 (6 bases). The CDR3 is 15 residues long. Germline values: CDR1 GTSNPN, CDR2 SVGIG (reference sequence). Between the trimmed V and J ends, which lost 1 base and 0 bases, there was a span of 13 bases. Using reference TRBV30 and TRBJ2-7 for the parts outside the CDR3, the full variable domain is SQTIHQWPATLVQPVGSPLSLECTVEGTSNPNLYWYRQAAGRGLQLLFYSVGIGQISSEVPQNLSASRPQDRQFILSSKKLLLSDSGFYLCAWSGRGRASYEQYFGPGTRLTVT.

V is TRBV15 and J is TRBJ2-3, with a weak D call TRBD1 (7 bases). Germline lookup yields CDR1 LNHNV and CDR2 YYDKDF (reference sequence). The V end lost 7 bases, the J end lost 0 bases, and 14 bases lay between the germline ends. This CDR3 is 15 amino acids long. This chain's CDR3 is CATTTGDWSTDTQYF. CDR3 nucleotides: TGTGCCACCACCACAGGGGACTGGAGCACAGATACGCAGTATTTT.

The J gene is TRBJ1-1, the V gene TRBV7-9, with D perhaps TRBD1 (6 bases). Trimming stripped 8 bases from V and 0 bases from J, with 19 bases between. CDR1 is SEHNR, CDR2 FQNEAQ, per germline (reference sequence). The CDR3 has 16 residues. The CDR3 sequence: CASSIGRGGVNTEAFF. CDR3 sequence (DNA): TGTGCCAGCTCCATAGGAAGAGGGGGAGTGAACACTGAAGCTTTCTTT.

This clone was counted a few times. The CDR3 loop reads CASWTRSTDTQYF. In DNA, the CDR3 is TGTGCCAGCTGGACAAGAAGCACAGATACGCAGTATTTT. The chain is built from TRBV28 and TRBJ2-3, with D possibly being TRBD1 (5 bases). Germline-derived CDR1 and CDR2 are MDHEN and SYDVKM. This CDR3 comprises 13 residues. The germline V and J ends were trimmed by 8 bases and 0 bases, with 9 bases remaining between them.

This clone was observed a few times. The chain couples TRBV4-3 to TRBJ1-4; 8 positions agree with TRBD1. CDR1 is LGHNA, CDR2 YSLEER, per germline. The CDR3 loop spans 17 amino acids. V trimming: 0 bases; J trimming: 8 bases; junction bases outside the gene matches: 11. CDR3 loop: CASSQEGVGTGPEKLFF. Written as DNA, the CDR3 is TGCGCCAGCAGCCAAGAGGGTGTCGGGACAGGACCAGAAAAACTGTTTTTT.

This clone was seen once. The rearrangement links TRBV18 to TRBJ2-2; 9 positions agree with TRBD1. Germline assignment: CDR1 KGHSH and CDR2 LQKENI. The CDR3 spans 15 residues. Trimming at V came to 8 bases and at J to 6 bases, leaving 10 bases not matched to a gene. The DNA of the CDR3 is TGTGCCAGCGCAATCGGGACAGGGACGGCCGGGGAGCTGTTTTTT. It translates to CASAIGTGTAGELFF.